This T cell receptor (beta chain) came from a study of blood T cell repertoires in COVID-19. Across the whole study: The cDNA or gDNA used as material had been derived from T cells, B-cell-depleted T cells, or PBMCs.

Assay used: immunoSEQ multiplex PCR; TCRdb lists only in-frame clones, some missing. The data contain 130,000 or so clones, around four fifths of them seen just once; the ten biggest clones take up 16%. This clone was recorded once. The germline V and J ends were trimmed by 8 bases and 0 bases, with 14 bases remaining between them. The CDR3 has 14 residues. Germline V lookup: CDR1 MNHEY, CDR2 SVGAGI. V and J are TRBV6-5 and TRBJ2-7; D is perhaps TRBD2 (6 bases). The TCR was taken from a man in his 60s with active or convalescent COVID-19. Material for sequencing was peripheral blood. Written as DNA, the CDR3 is TGTGCCAGCCGATGGGACTCGACCTCCTACGAGCAGTACTTC. Protein product: CASRWDSTSYEQYF.